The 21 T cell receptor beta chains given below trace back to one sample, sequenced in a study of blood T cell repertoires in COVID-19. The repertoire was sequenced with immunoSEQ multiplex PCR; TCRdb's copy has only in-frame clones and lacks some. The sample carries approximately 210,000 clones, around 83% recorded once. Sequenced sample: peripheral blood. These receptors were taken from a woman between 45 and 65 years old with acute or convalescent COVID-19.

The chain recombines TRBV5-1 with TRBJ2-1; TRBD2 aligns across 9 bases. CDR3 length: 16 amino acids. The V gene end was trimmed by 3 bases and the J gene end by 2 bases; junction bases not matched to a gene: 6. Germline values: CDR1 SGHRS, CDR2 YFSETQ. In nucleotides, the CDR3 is TGCGCCAGCAGCTACATTAGCGGGAGTGCCTACAATGAGCAGTTCTTC. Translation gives CASSYISGSAYNEQFF.

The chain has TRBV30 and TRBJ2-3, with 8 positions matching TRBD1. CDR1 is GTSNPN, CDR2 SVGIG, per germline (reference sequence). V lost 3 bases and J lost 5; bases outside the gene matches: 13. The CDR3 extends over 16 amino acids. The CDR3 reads CAWSPGRGHKGDTQYF. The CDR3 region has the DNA TGTGCCTGGAGCCCCGGCAGGGGGCACAAGGGAGATACGCAGTATTTT.

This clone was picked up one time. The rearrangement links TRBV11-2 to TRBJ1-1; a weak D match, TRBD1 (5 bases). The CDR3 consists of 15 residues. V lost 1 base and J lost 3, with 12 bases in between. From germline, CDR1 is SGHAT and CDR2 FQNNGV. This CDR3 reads CASSLGYRSDTEAFF. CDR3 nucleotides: TGTGCCAGCAGCTTAGGCTACAGGTCAGACACTGAAGCTTTCTTT.

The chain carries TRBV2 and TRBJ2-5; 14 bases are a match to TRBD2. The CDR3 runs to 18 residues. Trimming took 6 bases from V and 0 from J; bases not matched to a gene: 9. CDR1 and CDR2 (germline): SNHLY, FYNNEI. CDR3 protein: CASRRGTSGRIDQETQYF. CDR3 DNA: TGTGCCAGCAGGAGGGGGACTAGCGGGAGAATAGACCAAGAGACCCAGTACTTC.

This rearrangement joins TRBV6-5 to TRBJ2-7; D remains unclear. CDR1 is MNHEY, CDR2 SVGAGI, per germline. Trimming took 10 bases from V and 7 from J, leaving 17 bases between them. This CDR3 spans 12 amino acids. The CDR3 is CATTSELWEQYF. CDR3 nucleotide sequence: TGTGCCACCACCTCTGAGTTGTGGGAGCAGTACTTC.

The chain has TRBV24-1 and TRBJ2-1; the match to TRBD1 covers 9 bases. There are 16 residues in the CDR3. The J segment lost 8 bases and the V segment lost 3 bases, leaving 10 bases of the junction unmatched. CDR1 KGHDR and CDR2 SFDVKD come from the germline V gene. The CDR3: CATSDQTGTGRYEQFF. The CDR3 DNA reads TGTGCCACCAGTGATCAAACCGGGACAGGGCGATATGAGCAGTTCTTC.

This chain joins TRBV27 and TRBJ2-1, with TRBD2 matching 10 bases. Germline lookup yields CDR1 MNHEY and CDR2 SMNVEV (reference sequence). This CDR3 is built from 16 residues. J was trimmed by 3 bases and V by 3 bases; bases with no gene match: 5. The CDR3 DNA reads TGTGCCAGCAGTTTTCTAGCGGGAGAGCTCTACAATGAGCAGTTCTTC. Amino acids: CASSFLAGELYNEQFF.

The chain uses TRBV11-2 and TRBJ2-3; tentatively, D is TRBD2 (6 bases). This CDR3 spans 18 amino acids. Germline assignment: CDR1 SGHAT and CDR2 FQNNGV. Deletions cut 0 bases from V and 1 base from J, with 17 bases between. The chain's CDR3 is CASSLEAGGASGTDTQYF. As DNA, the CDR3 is TGTGCCAGCAGCTTAGAAGCGGGCGGGGCTAGCGGCACAGATACGCAGTATTTT.

The CDR3 loop is CASSQENRDNEQFF. The CDR3 region has the DNA TGTGCCAGCAGCCAAGAAAACAGGGATAATGAGCAGTTCTTC. The V call is TRBV3-1 (or the pseudogene TRBV3-2), the J call TRBJ2-1; D may be TRBD1 (6 bases). V lost 0 bases, J lost 7 bases, and 10 bases lay in between. The germline CDR1 and CDR2 sequences are LGHDT and YNNKEL (reference sequence). This CDR3 comprises 14 residues.

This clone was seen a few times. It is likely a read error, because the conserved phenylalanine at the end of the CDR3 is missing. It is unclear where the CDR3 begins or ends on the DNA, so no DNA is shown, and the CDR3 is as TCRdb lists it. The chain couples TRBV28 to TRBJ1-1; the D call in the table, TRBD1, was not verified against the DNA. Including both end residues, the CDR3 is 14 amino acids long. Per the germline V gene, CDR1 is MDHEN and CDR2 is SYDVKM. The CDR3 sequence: CASRGDPGTAPVLG.

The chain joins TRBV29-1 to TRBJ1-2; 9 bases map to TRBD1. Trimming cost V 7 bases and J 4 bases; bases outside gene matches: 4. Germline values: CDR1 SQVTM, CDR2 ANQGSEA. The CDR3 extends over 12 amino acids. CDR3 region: CSASDRGYGYTF. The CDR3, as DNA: TGCAGCGCGTCGGACAGGGGCTATGGCTACACCTTC.

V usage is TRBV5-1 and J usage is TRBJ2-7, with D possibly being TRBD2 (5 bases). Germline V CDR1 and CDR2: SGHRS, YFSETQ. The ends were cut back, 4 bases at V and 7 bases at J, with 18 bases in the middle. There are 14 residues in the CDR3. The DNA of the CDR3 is TGCGCCAGCAGCGGAGACAAGGCGAGGAGGGAGCAGTACTTC. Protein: CASSGDKARREQYF.

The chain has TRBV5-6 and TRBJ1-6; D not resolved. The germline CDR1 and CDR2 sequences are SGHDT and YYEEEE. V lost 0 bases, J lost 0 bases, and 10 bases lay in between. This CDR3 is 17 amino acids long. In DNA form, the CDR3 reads TGTGCCAGCAGCTTGGGGCCGCCTGGCTCCTATAATTCACCCCTCCACTTT. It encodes CASSLGPPGSYNSPLHF.

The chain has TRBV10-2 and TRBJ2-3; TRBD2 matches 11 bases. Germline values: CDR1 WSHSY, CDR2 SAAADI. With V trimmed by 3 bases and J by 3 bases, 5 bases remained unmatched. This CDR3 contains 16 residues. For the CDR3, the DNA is TGCGCCAGCAGTGATAGCGGGAGGGATATGACAGATACGCAGTATTTT. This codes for CASSDSGRDMTDTQYF.

The chain's CDR3 is CASSFVGLSYEQYF. As DNA, the CDR3 is TGTGCCAGCAGTTTCGTGGGGCTCTCCTACGAGCAGTACTTC. V is TRBV28 and J is TRBJ2-7; a possible D gene is TRBD1 (5 bases). Looked up from germline, CDR1 is MDHEN and CDR2 is SYDVKM. Trimming removed 3 bases at V and 0 bases at J, with 9 bases between. There are 14 residues in the CDR3.

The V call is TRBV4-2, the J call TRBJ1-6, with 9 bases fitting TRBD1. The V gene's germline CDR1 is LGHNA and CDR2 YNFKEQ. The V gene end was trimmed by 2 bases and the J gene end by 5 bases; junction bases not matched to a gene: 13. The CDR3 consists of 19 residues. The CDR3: CASSQFKPGTGINNSPLHF. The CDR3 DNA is TGTGCCAGCAGCCAATTTAAACCTGGGACAGGGATTAATAATTCACCCCTCCACTTT.

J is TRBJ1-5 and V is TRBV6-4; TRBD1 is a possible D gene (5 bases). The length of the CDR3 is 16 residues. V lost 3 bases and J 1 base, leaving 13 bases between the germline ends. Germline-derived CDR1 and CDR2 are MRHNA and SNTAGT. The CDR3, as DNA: TGTGCCAGCAGTGATGGGGGAGGTGGGAGCAATCAGCCCCAGCATTTT. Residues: CASSDGGGGSNQPQHF.

The CDR3, as DNA: TGTGCCAGCCGCGGACTAGCGGGTTACGAGCAGTACTTC. Its protein is CASRGLAGYEQYF. The chain links TRBV27 to TRBJ2-7; 11 positions match TRBD2. Trimming cost V 8 bases and J 4 bases; bases outside gene matches: 4. This CDR3 is 13 amino acids long. Germline CDR1 MNHEY, CDR2 SMNVEV (reference sequence).

The CDR3 spells CASSRNRDNHYGYTF. The CDR3 DNA sequence: TGTGCCAGCAGTCGTAACCGGGACAACCACTATGGCTACACCTTC. The genes are TRBV6-5 and TRBJ1-2; TRBD1 might be the D (6 bases). CDR3 length: 15 amino acids. Germline CDR1 and CDR2: MNHEY and SVGAGI. The V and J ends lost 5 bases and 3 bases respectively, with 16 bases between them.

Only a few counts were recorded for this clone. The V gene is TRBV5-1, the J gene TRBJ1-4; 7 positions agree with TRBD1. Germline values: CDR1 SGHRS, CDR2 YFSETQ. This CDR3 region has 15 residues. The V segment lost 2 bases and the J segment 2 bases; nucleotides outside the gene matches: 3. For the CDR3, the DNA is TGCGCCAGCAGCTTAACAGGGGCTACTAATGAAAAACTGTTTTTT. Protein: CASSLTGATNEKLFF.

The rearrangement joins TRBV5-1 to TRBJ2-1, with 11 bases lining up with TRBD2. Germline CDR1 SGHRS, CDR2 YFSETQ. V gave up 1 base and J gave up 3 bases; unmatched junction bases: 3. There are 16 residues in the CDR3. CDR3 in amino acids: CASSLLAGGLYNEQFF. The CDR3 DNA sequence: TGCGCCAGCAGCTTGTTAGCGGGAGGGCTCTACAATGAGCAGTTCTTC.